This T cell receptor (beta chain) was captured by sequencing in a study of radiotherapy plus CTLA-4 blockade in lung cancer. TCRdb keeps only in-frame clones here, not all; method: immunoSEQ multiplex PCR. Of roughly 35,000 clones detected, roughly four fifths appear once; the ten largest clones hold 12% to 15%. The V segment lost 3 bases and the J segment 4 bases; nucleotides outside the gene matches: 11. Germline values: CDR1 SGHAT, CDR2 FQNNGV. The CDR3 has 18 residues. This clone was seen just once. J is TRBJ2-7 and V is TRBV11-2; TRBD2 matches at 14 bases. The clonotype was recovered from a human donor with non-small cell lung cancer that progressed on radiotherapy plus ipilimumab. Material: peripheral blood, obtained from a patient treated with radiotherapy plus ipilimumab. The CDR3 nucleotides read TGTGCCAGCAGCTTCGGGACTAGCGGGAGAAGGCTCGGGTACGAGCAGTACTTC. Its translation is CASSFGTSGRRLGYEQYF.